The source of this TCR beta chain is a study of cytomegalovirus exposure and HLA in healthy donors. About the study: Prior work identified some 120 million unique TCR beta sequences in about 179 million T cells.

Trimming took off 7 bases at V and 0 bases at J, with 16 bases between the two ends. Germline-derived CDR1 and CDR2 are LGHNA and YNFKEQ. CDR3 length: 17 amino acids. Regarding this clone: The antigen is undetermined.

A multiplex PCR was run with 60 Vbeta primers and 13 Jbeta primers. Assay used: immunoSEQ multiplex PCR; TCRdb lists only in-frame clones, some missing. The top ten hold under 2% of the sample, which has roughly 100,000 clones, roughly 78% seen once. Study conclusions and caveats: Looking again later, the authors saw that most CMV-associated TCR beta chains seemed HLA-restricted. In a later analysis, parvovirus B19, influenza, CMV and Epstein-Barr virus appeared linked to several top co-occurrence clusters. TCR sequences were mostly rare, though some public TCRs occurred in many donors.

The receptor comes from a woman between 40 and 50 years old in good health and CMV-seronegative. The sample was PBMCs. The rearrangement uses TRBV4-2 and TRBJ2-6; no definite D call. The CDR3 loop reads CASTPRLDYSGANVLTF. The CDR3 DNA reads TGTGCCAGCACCCCGAGGTTAGATTACTCTGGGGCCAACGTCCTGACTTTC.